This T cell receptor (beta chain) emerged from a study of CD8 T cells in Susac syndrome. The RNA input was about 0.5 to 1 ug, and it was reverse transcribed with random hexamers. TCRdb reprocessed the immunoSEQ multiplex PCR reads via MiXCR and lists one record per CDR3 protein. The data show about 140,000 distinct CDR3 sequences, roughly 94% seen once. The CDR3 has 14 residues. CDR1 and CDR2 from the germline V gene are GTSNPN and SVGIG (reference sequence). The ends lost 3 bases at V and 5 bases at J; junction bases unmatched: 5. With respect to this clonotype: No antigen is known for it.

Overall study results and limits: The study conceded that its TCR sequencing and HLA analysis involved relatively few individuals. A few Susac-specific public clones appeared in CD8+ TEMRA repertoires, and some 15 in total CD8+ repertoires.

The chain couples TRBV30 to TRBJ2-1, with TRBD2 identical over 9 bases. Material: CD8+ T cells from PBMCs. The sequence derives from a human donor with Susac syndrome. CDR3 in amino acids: CAWRRLAEHNEQFF. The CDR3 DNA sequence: TGTGCCTGGAGGCGACTAGCGGAACACAATGAGCAGTTCTTC. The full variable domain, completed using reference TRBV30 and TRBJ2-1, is SQTIHQWPATLVQPVGSPLSLECTVEGTSNPNLYWYRQAAGRGLQLLFYSVGIGQISSEVPQNLSASRPQDRQFILSSKKLLLSDSGFYLCAWRRLAEHNEQFFGPGTRLTVL.